Shown below are 25 T cell receptor beta chains from a single sample sequenced in a study of blood T cell repertoires in COVID-19. Some clones are missing from TCRdb's copy, which holds only in-frame ones; the method was immunoSEQ multiplex PCR. This sample has roughly 180,000 clones; approximately 90% occur once, and the top ten carry roughly 2.9%. Material: peripheral blood. These receptor sequences come from a woman in her 30s with active or convalescent COVID-19.

The CDR3 DNA follows: TGTGCCAGCAGTTACTTCTCGACTAATCAGCCCCAGCATTTT. Amino acids: CASSYFSTNQPQHF. This sequence joins TRBV6-2 or TRBV6-3 and TRBJ1-5; D is unresolved. Germline assignment: CDR1 MNHEY and CDR2 SVGEGT. The V gene lost 1 base and the J gene lost 4 bases, with 8 bases spanning the gap. The CDR3 consists of 14 residues.

This clone was found once. V gene TRBV3-1 (or the pseudogene TRBV3-2) combines with J gene TRBJ1-2, with TRBD1 matching 10 bases. The CDR3 sequence is 17 residues long. V trimming: 2 bases; J trimming: 3 bases; junction bases outside the gene matches: 9. Germline loops: CDR1 LGHDT, CDR2 YNNKEL (reference sequence). For the CDR3, the DNA is TGTGCCAGCAGCCAAAGACCGGGACAGGGGAAGGACTATGGCTACACCTTC. Its translation is CASSQRPGQGKDYGYTF.

The chain joins TRBV5-6 to TRBJ2-6; 7 bases are shared with TRBD2. V lost 7 bases to trimming and J lost 0 bases; unmatched junction nucleotides: 16. Germline values: CDR1 SGHDT, CDR2 YYEEEE. CDR3 length: 19 residues. The CDR3 sequence is CASGIVRLAERSGANVLTF. The DNA of the CDR3 is TGTGCCAGCGGAATTGTGAGGCTAGCGGAGCGCTCTGGGGCCAACGTCCTGACTTTC.

The chain recombines TRBV7-8 with TRBJ2-1; 9 nucleotides match TRBD2. With 1 base clipped from V and 8 bases from J, the junction kept 6 bases outside the gene matches. The CDR3 consists of 15 residues. Germline V CDR1 and CDR2: SGHVS, FQNEAQ. CDR3 in DNA: TGTGCCAGCAGCTTAGTTGCGGGGGGGCGCGATGAGCAGTTCTTC. This sequence encodes CASSLVAGGRDEQFF.

The chain combines TRBV19 with TRBJ1-2, with D unresolved. The V and J ends lost 6 bases and 0 bases respectively, with 14 bases between them. This CDR3 region has 15 residues. Germline V gene data show CDR1 as LNHDA and CDR2 as SQIVND (reference sequence). CDR3 loop: CASRILQAANYGYTF. CDR3 coding DNA: TGTGCCAGTAGGATACTTCAGGCCGCTAACTATGGCTACACCTTC. Full variable domain (outside the CDR3, taken from reference TRBV19 and TRBJ1-2): DGGITQSPKYLFRKEGQNVTLSCEQNLNHDAMYWYRQDPGQGLRLIYYSQIVNDFQKGDIAEGYSVSREKKESFPLTVTSAQKNPTAFYLCASRILQAANYGYTFGSGTRLTVV.

The chain uses TRBV6-2 or TRBV6-3 and TRBJ1-6; D gene uncertain. The germline gives CDR1 MNHEY, CDR2 SVGEGT. The CDR3 extends over 15 amino acids. V lost 2 bases to trimming and J lost 7 bases, with 12 bases between them. This CDR3 reads CASSYQSGANSPLHF. CDR3 DNA: TGTGCCAGCAGTTACCAGTCCGGAGCAAATTCACCCCTCCACTTT.

The chain uses TRBV10-3 and TRBJ1-1; a weak D match, TRBD1 (5 bases). V was cut by 6 bases and J by 1 base, with 12 bases left in between. Germline CDR1 reads ENHRY; CDR2 reads SYGVKD. This CDR3 region has 14 residues. The CDR3 DNA sequence: TGTGCCATCAGCGGGAGGGGTCGGAACACTGAAGCTTTCTTT. Its translation is CAISGRGRNTEAFF.

The chain recombines TRBV7-8 with TRBJ1-1; D is uncertain. CDR1 and CDR2 from the germline V gene are SGHVS and FQNEAQ. This CDR3 contains 14 residues. V shed 5 bases and J shed 1 base, with 11 bases lying between them. The CDR3: CASSPLSRNTEAFF. CDR3 bases: TGTGCCAGCAGCCCCCTAAGTAGGAACACTGAAGCTTTCTTT.

The chain uses TRBV13 and TRBJ2-5; D not certain. V was shortened by 5 bases and J by 2 bases, with 21 bases between the two germline ends. The CDR3 has 17 residues. Germline values: CDR1 PRHDT, CDR2 FYEKMQ (reference sequence). CDR3 in amino acids: CASSTTTPLSEQETQYF. CDR3 nucleotides: TGTGCCAGCAGCACTACGACGCCGTTGTCGGAACAAGAGACCCAGTACTTC.

This chain links TRBV19 with TRBJ1-5; D is ambiguous. This CDR3 comprises 12 residues. V lost 8 bases, J lost 6 bases, and 11 bases lay in between. Germline V gene sequence: CDR1 LNHDA, CDR2 SQIVND (reference sequence). The CDR3 loop reads CASGGGGQPQHF. CDR3 sequence (DNA): TGTGCCAGTGGAGGAGGAGGTCAGCCCCAGCATTTT.

The chain carries TRBV6-5 and TRBJ2-1, with no clear D. Germline lookup yields CDR1 MNHEY and CDR2 SVGAGI. Deletions cut 8 bases from V and 12 bases from J, with 17 bases between. The CDR3 totals 12 residues. This chain's CDR3 is CASARWVLSQFF. The DNA for the CDR3 is TGTGCCAGCGCTAGGTGGGTTCTCTCGCAGTTCTTC.

This CDR3 reads CASSSYTAEAFF. The CDR3 nucleotides read TGTGCCAGCAGTTCCTATACAGCTGAAGCTTTCTTT. The V call is TRBV27, the J call TRBJ1-1; no firm D call. Germline V gene data show CDR1 as MNHEY and CDR2 as SMNVEV (reference sequence). The V and J ends lost 4 bases and 6 bases respectively, with 9 bases between them. The CDR3 is 12 residues long.

The J gene is TRBJ2-1, the V gene TRBV4-2; the match to TRBD2 covers 8 bases. Per germline, CDR1 LGHNA and CDR2 YNFKEQ. The CDR3 loop spans 15 amino acids. J was trimmed by 3 bases and V by 4 bases; bases with no gene match: 5. CDR3 region: CASSPAGGGYNEQFF. CDR3 DNA: TGTGCCAGCAGCCCTGCGGGAGGAGGCTACAATGAGCAGTTCTTC.

The J gene is TRBJ2-1, the V gene TRBV29-1, with a tentative D call TRBD2 (6 bases). V lost 7 bases and J lost 7, with 11 bases in between. CDR3 size: 11 residues. The germline V gene encodes CDR1 SQVTM and CDR2 ANQGSEA. DNA for the CDR3: TGCAGCGGCCTGGGACTGAATGAGCAGTTCTTC. It is translated as CSGLGLNEQFF.

V is TRBV10-3 and J is TRBJ1-5; tentatively, D is TRBD1 (5 bases). The V and J ends lost 3 bases and 0 bases respectively, with 9 bases between them. The CDR3 loop spans 15 amino acids. The germline CDR1 and CDR2 sequences are ENHRY and SYGVKD. As DNA, the CDR3 is TGTGCCATCAGTGAAGAGACAGCTAGCAATCAGCCCCAGCATTTT. The encoded protein is CAISEETASNQPQHF.

The CDR3 bases are TGCGCCAGCGAGGTCGGCGGGGGCTACAATGAGCAGTTCTTC. It yields the protein CASEVGGGYNEQFF. The chain employs TRBV10-2 and TRBJ2-1, with 7 bases identical to TRBD2. After removal of 8 bases from V and 3 bases from J, the junction contained 7 bases not matched to a gene. This CDR3 region has 14 residues. Germline values: CDR1 WSHSY, CDR2 SAAADI.

The chain couples TRBV11-3 to TRBJ1-1, with D uncertain. V was cut by 1 base and J by 3 bases, with 9 bases left in between. CDR1 and CDR2 (germline): SGHNT, YENEEA. The length of the CDR3 is 14 residues. CDR3 in DNA: TGTGCCAGCAGCTTAGGCAATGCAGACACTGAAGCTTTCTTT. It translates to CASSLGNADTEAFF.

The chain joins TRBV15 to TRBJ2-5; 10 nucleotides agree with TRBD1. The trim removed 5 bases at V and 6 bases at J, leaving 3 bases unmatched. Germline lookup yields CDR1 LNHNV and CDR2 YYDKDF (reference sequence). The CDR3 loop spans 13 amino acids. Written as DNA, the CDR3 is TGTGCCACCAGCGGGGACAGGGGTCAGACCCAGTACTTC. It yields the protein CATSGDRGQTQYF.

The chain combines TRBV11-3 with TRBJ2-1; 7 positions match TRBD1. With V trimmed by 6 bases and J by 9 bases, 5 bases remained unmatched. This CDR3 contains 12 residues. In germline, CDR1 is SGHNT, CDR2 YENEEA. The CDR3 is CASRTGMGEQFF. The CDR3 nucleotides are TGTGCCAGCAGGACAGGGATGGGTGAGCAGTTCTTC. Full variable domain (missing parts from reference TRBV11-3 and TRBJ2-1): EAGVVQSPRYKIIEKKQPVAFWCNPISGHNTLYWYLQNLGQGPELLIRYENEEAVDDSQLPKDRFSAERLKGVDSTLKIQPAELGDSAVYLCASRTGMGEQFFGPGTRLTVL.

This chain joins TRBV27 and TRBJ1-1; 7 positions agree with TRBD1. From germline, CDR1 is MNHEY and CDR2 SMNVEV (reference sequence). V lost 3 bases, J lost 6 bases, and 4 bases stayed unmatched. This CDR3 region has 13 residues. The CDR3 coding sequence is TGTGCCAGCAGTTTTAGGGGGCGGGCTGAAGCTTTCTTT. It translates to CASSFRGRAEAFF.

The V gene is TRBV3-1 (or the pseudogene TRBV3-2), the J gene TRBJ2-3; 9 bases map to TRBD1. V lost 0 bases to trimming and J lost 6 bases; unmatched junction nucleotides: 13. Germline CDR1 and CDR2: LGHDT and YNNKEL (reference sequence). This CDR3 has 18 residues. CDR3 sequence: CASSQDIAPGQGIDTQYF. The CDR3 DNA follows: TGTGCCAGCAGCCAAGATATCGCCCCGGGACAGGGAATCGATACGCAGTATTTT.

The CDR3 is CASRGGMLDNLSNQPQHF. CDR3 DNA sequence: TGTGCCAGTAGAGGCGGGATGTTGGATAATCTTAGCAATCAGCCCCAGCATTTT. This chain uses TRBV19 with TRBJ1-5; D gene unclear. The V and J ends lost 6 bases and 0 bases respectively, with 21 bases between them. Per the germline V gene, CDR1 is LNHDA and CDR2 is SQIVND (reference sequence). The CDR3 sequence is 18 residues long.

This chain connects TRBV7-2 to TRBJ2-5, with a possible D match to TRBD1 (6 bases). This CDR3 is built from 14 residues. The V gene lost 5 bases and the J gene lost 0 bases, with 10 bases spanning the gap. Germline V gene data show CDR1 as SGHTA and CDR2 as FQGNSA. CDR3 DNA: TGTGCCAGCAGCCCCGGGACATACCAAGAGACCCAGTACTTC. Translated: CASSPGTYQETQYF.

This rearrangement joins TRBV10-2 to TRBJ2-2, with TRBD2 as a possible D gene (6 bases). The CDR3 covers 15 residues. In germline, CDR1 is WSHSY, CDR2 SAAADI. The germline V and J ends were trimmed by 4 bases and 4 bases, with 13 bases remaining between them. CDR3 loop: CASSANRRGTGELFF. CDR3 DNA sequence: TGCGCCAGCAGTGCTAACAGGAGGGGCACCGGGGAGCTGTTTTTT.

This clone was counted once. J is TRBJ2-3 and V is TRBV7-9; unclear D gene. CDR3 length equals 14 residues. The V end lost 4 bases, the J end lost 3 bases, and 11 bases lay between the germline ends. CDR1 is SEHNR, CDR2 FQNEAQ, per germline (reference sequence). The DNA of the CDR3 is TGTGCCAGCAGCTCAATCGCCGGGACAGATACGCAGTATTTT. Protein sequence: CASSSIAGTDTQYF.